The entry below gives a single TCR beta chain sequence along with its context. There are 11 residues in the CDR3. Germline values: CDR1 MDHEN, CDR2 SYDVKM. The V end lost 6 bases, the J end lost 7 bases, and 7 bases lay between the germline ends. This entry comes from a study of OX40 agonist ivuxolimab in advanced cancers. Study in general: Checkpoint inhibitors had been given previously to about 38% of patients.

Profiled with immunoSEQ multiplex PCR; TCRdb holds only in-frame clones, not every one. Of roughly 56,000 clones in the sample, 80% to 90% were seen once. This specimen consisted of CD4+ or CD8+ T cells sorted from blood, obtained in a trial of the OX40 agonist ivuxolimab. The chain recombines TRBV28 with TRBJ2-4; D not resolved. This TCR derives from an adult with an advanced solid tumor such as melanoma, head and neck, liver or kidney cancer. The CDR3 DNA reads as TGTGCCAGCAGCCGATGGAACATTCAGTACTTC. It is translated as CASSRWNIQYF. The full variable domain, rest sourced from reference TRBV28 and TRBJ2-4, is DVKVTQSSRYLVKRTGEKVFLECVQDMDHENMFWYRQDPGLGLRLIYFSYDVKMKEKGDIPEGYSVSREKKERFSLILESASTNQTSMYLCASSRWNIQYFGAGTRLSVL.